The 20 T cell receptor beta chains below all came from one sample that was sequenced in a study of control samples from healthy donors and cancer patients. Measured with immunoSEQ multiplex PCR; TCRdb has only the in-frame clones, and not every one. The table shows fewer than 150,000 clones, with approximately 92% occurring only once. Sequenced material: blood. These receptors were obtained from a man aged 18 to 35 in good health.

This sequence joins TRBV6-2 or TRBV6-3 and TRBJ2-5; D is perhaps TRBD2 (5 bases). Germline V CDR1 and CDR2: MNHEY, SVGEGT. The ends were cut back, 2 bases at V and 2 bases at J, with 9 bases in the middle. This CDR3 spans 14 amino acids. The CDR3 reads CASSYGGSQETQYF. DNA for the CDR3: TGTGCCAGCAGTTACGGCGGGTCACAAGAGACCCAGTACTTC.

This clone came up a few times. The genes are TRBV23-1 and TRBJ2-1; weak D call: TRBD2 (5 bases). TRBV23-1 has ORF status, its function being uncertain. The V end lost 3 bases, the J end lost 8 bases, and 17 bases lay between the germline ends. The CDR3 is 15 amino acids. As DNA, the CDR3 is TGCGCCAGCAGTCAGACCCTTACTAGAGTTGATGAGCAGTTCTTC. This encodes CASSQTLTRVDEQFF.

In its sample, this clone was seen once. The chain has TRBV7-9 and TRBJ2-3; D unresolved. The CDR3 is 15 residues long. V gave up 8 bases and J gave up 3 bases, with 18 bases separating them. CDR1 is SEHNR, CDR2 FQNEAQ, per germline (reference sequence). The CDR3 protein is CASVLVGSTTDTQYF. The CDR3 DNA is TGTGCCAGCGTCCTTGTGGGGTCCACGACAGATACGCAGTATTTT.

V gene TRBV7-9 combines with J gene TRBJ1-3; D not resolved. The CDR3 length is 14 residues. The germline CDR1 and CDR2 sequences are SEHNR and FQNEAQ (reference sequence). V dropped 2 bases and J dropped 2 bases, with 7 bases sitting between them. CDR3 sequence reads: CASSLPGPGNTIYF. The CDR3 nucleotides are TGTGCCAGCAGCTTACCGGGTCCTGGAAACACCATATATTTT.

The V and J genes are TRBV6-5 and TRBJ1-3; no reliable D call. Trimming pared 6 bases from V and 3 bases from J, leaving 6 bases between. The germline V gene encodes CDR1 MNHEY and CDR2 SVGAGI. The CDR3 runs to 12 residues. CDR3 DNA: TGTGCCAGCAGGGGCGGTGGAAACACCATATATTTT. It specifies CASRGGGNTIYF.

This rearrangement joins TRBV7-9 to TRBJ2-1; 8 nucleotides align to TRBD2. The CDR3 has 13 residues. Germline CDR1 and CDR2: SEHNR and FQNEAQ (reference sequence). V dropped 6 bases and J dropped 6; count of bases not matched to a gene: 4. CDR3 in DNA: TGTGCCAGCAGAAGCGGGAGATTCAATGAGCAGTTCTTC. Protein sequence: CASRSGRFNEQFF.

The gene calls are TRBV9 and TRBJ2-3, with TRBD2 matching 12 bases. Germline V gene data show CDR1 as SGDLS and CDR2 as YYNGEE. Trimming took 0 bases from V and 4 from J; bases not matched to a gene: 9. There are 18 residues in the CDR3. The CDR3 DNA is TGTGCCAGCAGCGTAGCTCTTCTAGCGGGGGGGCAGGCAGATACGCAGTATTTT. It specifies CASSVALLAGGQADTQYF.

The rearrangement links TRBV30 to TRBJ2-5, with TRBD2 matching 8 bases. CDR1 GTSNPN and CDR2 SVGIG come from the germline V gene (reference sequence). This CDR3 has 13 residues. The V gene end was trimmed by 5 bases and the J gene end by 1 base; junction bases not matched to a gene: 3. CDR3 region: CAWSSGSQETQYF. DNA of the CDR3: TGTGCCTGGTCTAGCGGGTCCCAAGAGACCCAGTACTTC.

V and J are TRBV24-1 and TRBJ2-2; 12 positions agree with TRBD1. V lost 0 bases to trimming and J lost 0 bases; unmatched junction nucleotides: 7. This CDR3 comprises 20 residues. The germline gives CDR1 KGHDR, CDR2 SFDVKD. CDR3 coding DNA: TGTGCCACCAGTGATTTGCATACGGGGACAGGGGGCGCGAACACCGGGGAGCTGTTTTTT. This translates into CATSDLHTGTGGANTGELFF.

This clone was found a few times. The chain couples TRBV19 to TRBJ2-2; 8 bases are a match to TRBD1. After removal of 10 bases from V and 3 bases from J, the junction contained 1 base not matched to a gene. CDR3 length: 12 residues. Germline V gene lookup returns CDR1 LNHDA and CDR2 SQIVND (reference sequence). The CDR3 spells CAIQGDTGELFF. The DNA for the CDR3 is TGTGCCATACAGGGGGACACCGGGGAGCTGTTTTTT.

This chain uses TRBV5-4 with TRBJ2-2, with TRBD2 matching 9 bases. V lost 0 bases to trimming and J lost 1 base; unmatched junction nucleotides: 1. Germline CDR1 SGHNT, CDR2 YYREEE (reference sequence). This CDR3 spans 16 amino acids. CDR3 nucleotides: TGTGCCAGCAGCTTGGTTAGCGGGGGGAACACCGGGGAGCTGTTTTTT. It specifies CASSLVSGGNTGELFF.

This clone was detected once. The V gene is TRBV11-3, the J gene TRBJ2-7; no reliable D call. Trimming left V 5 bases short and J 2 bases short, with 16 bases between. The CDR3 totals 15 residues. Germline V lookup: CDR1 SGHNT, CDR2 YENEEA. This CDR3 is CASSARQQGAYEQYV. In DNA form, the CDR3 reads TGTGCCAGCAGCGCACGCCAACAAGGAGCCTACGAGCAGTACGTC.

This chain uses TRBV4-2 with TRBJ2-3, with D possibly TRBD2 on 5 matching bases. In germline, CDR1 is LGHNA, CDR2 YNFKEQ. V shed 1 base and J shed 1 base, with 6 bases lying between them. This CDR3 has 14 amino acids. CDR3 sequence reads: CASSQVGGTDTQYF. The CDR3 nucleotides read TGTGCCAGCAGCCAAGTGGGAGGCACAGATACGCAGTATTTT.

V and J are TRBV28 and TRBJ1-1; D not resolved. This CDR3 region has 14 residues. Germline CDR1 is MDHEN and CDR2 is SYDVKM. V lost 2 bases and J lost 2, with 9 bases in between. CDR3 in amino acids: CASSLRSVNTEAFF. The CDR3 nucleotides read TGTGCCAGCAGTTTACGGTCAGTTAACACTGAAGCTTTCTTT.

The gene calls are TRBV11-3 and TRBJ2-7; perhaps TRBD2 as D (5 bases). Germline CDR1 is SGHNT and CDR2 is YENEEA. Trimming removed 9 bases from V and 2 bases from J, with 14 bases in between. The CDR3 is 13 residues long. The CDR3 sequence is CASSDPGTYEQYV. Here the CDR3 DNA reads TGTGCCAGTAGTGATCCGGGAACCTACGAGCAGTACGTC.

To note about this clone: Other DNA sequences within the sample encode an identical CDR3. The chain carries TRBV3-1 (or the pseudogene TRBV3-2) and TRBJ1-2; tentative D call: TRBD1 (5 bases). There are 12 residues in the CDR3. Deletions cut 4 bases from V and 4 bases from J, with 7 bases between. The germline V gene has CDR1 LGHDT and CDR2 YNNKEL (reference sequence). CDR3 bases: TGTGCCAGCAGCCCGGGGGGCTATGGCTACACCTTC. It translates to CASSPGGYGYTF.

The V and J genes are TRBV28 and TRBJ1-1; D is ambiguous. Trimming took 5 bases from V and 2 from J, leaving 9 bases between them. Germline lookup yields CDR1 MDHEN and CDR2 SYDVKM. The CDR3 is made up of 13 amino acids. The CDR3 DNA reads as TGTGCCAGCAGTCTATCGTTCAACACTGAAGCTTTCTTT. Translated, it gives CASSLSFNTEAFF.

V is TRBV11-2 and J is TRBJ2-7, with D maybe TRBD1 (6 bases). The CDR3 spans 16 residues. Trimming cost V 5 bases and J 3 bases, with 20 bases left between them. Germline CDR1 and CDR2: SGHAT and FQNNGV. The CDR3 region has the DNA TGTGCCAGCAGCCCGATTACGGGACAAGGGTACTACGAGCAGTACTTC. It codes for CASSPITGQGYYEQYF. Combining the CDR3 with reference TRBV11-2 and TRBJ2-7 gives the whole variable domain EAGVAQSPRYKIIEKRQSVAFWCNPISGHATLYWYQQILGQGPKLLIQFQNNGVVDDSQLPKDRFSAERLKGVDSTLKIQPAKLEDSAVYLCASSPITGQGYYEQYFGPGTRLTVT.

The CDR3 loop reads CASSLGQGANIYEQYV. For the CDR3, the DNA is TGTGCCAGCAGCTTAGGACAGGGGGCAAACATTTACGAGCAGTACGTC. This chain joins TRBV11-2 and TRBJ2-7, with TRBD1 matching over 10 bases. Germline-derived CDR1 and CDR2 are SGHAT and FQNNGV. The junction had 7 bases not matched to a gene; V was cut back by 1 base and J by 4 bases. The length of the CDR3 is 16 residues.

The chain joins TRBV5-6 to TRBJ2-2; D is ambiguous. The germline V gene encodes CDR1 SGHDT and CDR2 YYEEEE. V gave up 5 bases and J gave up 6 bases, with 11 bases separating them. The CDR3 has 13 amino acids. CDR3 DNA: TGTGCCAGCAGAAACCGAAGGGCCGGGGAGCTGTTTTTT. This gives the protein CASRNRRAGELFF.